One T cell receptor beta chain is described in this entry. In germline, CDR1 is SGHRS, CDR2 YFSETQ. Trimming cost V 0 bases and J 1 base, with 7 bases left between them. The CDR3 covers 14 residues. Clones were read by immunoSEQ multiplex PCR, and TCRdb kept only the in-frame ones, dropping some. The table includes some 80,000 clones, just over 90% detected once. This sample was taken from a study of T cell responses to AZD1222 COVID-19 vaccine. The rearrangement uses TRBV5-1 and TRBJ1-2; D uncertain. The starting material was peripheral blood, obtained 28 days after the second AZD1222 dose. The origin of this receptor is an adult who received the AZD1222 COVID-19 vaccine. In DNA, the CDR3 is TGCGCCAGCAGCTTGGACAGTTATAACTATGGCTACACCTTC. It codes for CASSLDSYNYGYTF.